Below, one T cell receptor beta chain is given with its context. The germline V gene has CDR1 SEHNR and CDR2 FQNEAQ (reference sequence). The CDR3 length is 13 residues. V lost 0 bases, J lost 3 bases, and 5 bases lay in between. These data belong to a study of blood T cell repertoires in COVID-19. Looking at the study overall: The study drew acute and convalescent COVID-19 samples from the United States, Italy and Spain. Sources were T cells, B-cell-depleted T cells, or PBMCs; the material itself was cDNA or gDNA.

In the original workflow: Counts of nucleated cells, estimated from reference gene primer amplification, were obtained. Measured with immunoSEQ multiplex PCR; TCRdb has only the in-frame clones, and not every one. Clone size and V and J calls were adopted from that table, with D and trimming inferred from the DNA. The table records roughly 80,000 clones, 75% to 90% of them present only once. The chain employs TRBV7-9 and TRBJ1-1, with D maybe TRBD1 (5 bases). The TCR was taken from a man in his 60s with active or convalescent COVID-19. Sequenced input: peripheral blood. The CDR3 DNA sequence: TGTGCCAGCAGCTTAGCAGGGGACACTGAAGCTTTCTTT. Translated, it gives CASSLAGDTEAFF.